The following is a TCR beta chain sequence with its context. Its antigen is currently unknown. V was cut by 1 base and J by 3 bases, with 10 bases left in between. CDR3 length: 15 residues. Germline CDR1 SEHNR, CDR2 FQNEAQ (reference sequence). The sample belongs to a study of cytomegalovirus exposure and HLA in healthy donors. Study-wide results and limits: Cytomegalovirus-associated TCR beta chains were listed, numbering around 150.

Repertoires were generated with immunoSEQ multiplex PCR, while TCRdb's copy carries only in-frame clones and drops some. The table lists 200,000 to 250,000 clones, around 87% of them singletons, with more than 1.5% in the top ten. The specimen sequenced was PBMCs. The rearrangement joins TRBV7-9 to TRBJ2-1; tentatively, D is TRBD2 (6 bases). This receptor was taken from a woman between 18 and 30 years old in good health and CMV-seropositive. The chain's CDR3 is CASSLDSAGYNEQFF. CDR3 sequence (DNA): TGTGCCAGCAGCTTAGATTCAGCGGGCTACAATGAGCAGTTCTTC.